Listed below are T cell receptor beta chains from one sample, sequenced in a study of regulatory T cells in long-lasting Graves disease. TCRdb independently ran MiXCR on the multiplex PCR reads; one entry per CDR3 protein. This table has under 700,000 distinct CDR3 sequences, about 16% appearing once. This same sample was also taken into another study, of T cells in Graves' hyperthyroidism and ophthalmopathy.

This sample comprised peripheral blood mononuclear cells (PBMCs), obtained at new diagnosis, from a patient treated with antithyroid drugs. The origin of the receptors is a woman aged 40 to 65 with Graves disease. CDR3s include the opening cysteine and the closing phenylalanine or tryptophan. A D gene is named only where the DNA matches it firmly. Some rows have no size entry. The others give once, few or many, or a class for an expanded clone.

clone_size j_call v_call d_call cdr3_aa cdr3_nt
few TRBJ1-1 TRBV9 NA CASSALAGTAFAGEAFF TGTGCCAGCAGCGCATTAGCCGGGACTGCGTTTGCCGGGGAAGCTTTCTTT
many TRBJ2-7 TRBV20-1 NA CSARDVASYEQYF TGCAGTGCTAGGGACGTGGCATCCTACGAGCAGTACTTC
many TRBJ2-1 TRBV28 TRBD1 CASSLLYLTGGRAYNEQFF TGTGCCAGCAGTTTACTCTACTTGACAGGGGGCCGCGCATACAATGAGCAGTTCTTC
many TRBJ1-2 TRBV28 NA CASSTGGTPKGGYTF TGTGCCAGCAGTACCGGCGGGACACCTAAAGGCGGCTACACCTTC
few TRBJ2-2 TRBV12-3/TRBV12-4 TRBD2 CASSPGVAGVTGELFF TGTGCCAGCAGTCCAGGAGTAGCGGGGGTTACCGGGGAGCTGTTTTTT
few TRBJ1-1 TRBV5-1 NA CASSLASREWTEAFF TGCGCCAGCAGCTTGGCGTCCAGGGAATGGACTGAAGCTTTCTTT
few TRBJ2-7 TRBV10-1 TRBD1 CASSLGQEPYEQYF TGCGCCAGCAGTCTCGGACAGGAACCTTACGAGCAGTACTTC
many TRBJ2-7 TRBV7-2 TRBD1 CASSLRDRGTYEQYF TGTGCCAGCAGCTTGCGGGACAGGGGGACCTACGAGCAGTACTTC
NA TRBJ1-4 TRBV14 TRBD1 CASSASRGTNEKLFF TGTGCCAGCAGCGCATCCAGGGGGACTAATGAAAAACTGTTTTTT
many TRBJ2-1 TRBV11-3 TRBD2 CASSQGERGGDGNEQFF TGTGCCAGCAGCCAAGGAGAGCGGGGGGGCGATGGAAATGAGCAGTTCTTC
many TRBJ1-5 TRBV7-8 NA CASSLGPGLSGPSQAQHF TGTGCCAGCAGCTTAGGTCCCGGTTTGTCAGGGCCCTCTCAAGCCCAGCATTTT
NA TRBJ1-4 TRBV4-1 NA CASSQHPTTNEKLFF TGCGCCAGCAGCCAGCACCCCACAACTAATGAAAAACTGTTTTTT
many TRBJ1-6 TRBV28 NA CASSPDGNNSPLHF TGTGCCAGCAGTCCGGATGGTAATAATTCACCCCTCCACTTT
NA TRBJ1-3 TRBV6-1 NA CASSGRTMGGLPGNTLYF TGTGCCAGCAGTGGCCGGACTATGGGTGGATTACCTGGAAACACCTTATATTTT
many TRBJ2-7 TRBV2 TRBD2 CASGSGVGLYEQYF TGTGCCAGCGGTAGCGGGGTCGGGTTGTACGAGCAGTACTTC